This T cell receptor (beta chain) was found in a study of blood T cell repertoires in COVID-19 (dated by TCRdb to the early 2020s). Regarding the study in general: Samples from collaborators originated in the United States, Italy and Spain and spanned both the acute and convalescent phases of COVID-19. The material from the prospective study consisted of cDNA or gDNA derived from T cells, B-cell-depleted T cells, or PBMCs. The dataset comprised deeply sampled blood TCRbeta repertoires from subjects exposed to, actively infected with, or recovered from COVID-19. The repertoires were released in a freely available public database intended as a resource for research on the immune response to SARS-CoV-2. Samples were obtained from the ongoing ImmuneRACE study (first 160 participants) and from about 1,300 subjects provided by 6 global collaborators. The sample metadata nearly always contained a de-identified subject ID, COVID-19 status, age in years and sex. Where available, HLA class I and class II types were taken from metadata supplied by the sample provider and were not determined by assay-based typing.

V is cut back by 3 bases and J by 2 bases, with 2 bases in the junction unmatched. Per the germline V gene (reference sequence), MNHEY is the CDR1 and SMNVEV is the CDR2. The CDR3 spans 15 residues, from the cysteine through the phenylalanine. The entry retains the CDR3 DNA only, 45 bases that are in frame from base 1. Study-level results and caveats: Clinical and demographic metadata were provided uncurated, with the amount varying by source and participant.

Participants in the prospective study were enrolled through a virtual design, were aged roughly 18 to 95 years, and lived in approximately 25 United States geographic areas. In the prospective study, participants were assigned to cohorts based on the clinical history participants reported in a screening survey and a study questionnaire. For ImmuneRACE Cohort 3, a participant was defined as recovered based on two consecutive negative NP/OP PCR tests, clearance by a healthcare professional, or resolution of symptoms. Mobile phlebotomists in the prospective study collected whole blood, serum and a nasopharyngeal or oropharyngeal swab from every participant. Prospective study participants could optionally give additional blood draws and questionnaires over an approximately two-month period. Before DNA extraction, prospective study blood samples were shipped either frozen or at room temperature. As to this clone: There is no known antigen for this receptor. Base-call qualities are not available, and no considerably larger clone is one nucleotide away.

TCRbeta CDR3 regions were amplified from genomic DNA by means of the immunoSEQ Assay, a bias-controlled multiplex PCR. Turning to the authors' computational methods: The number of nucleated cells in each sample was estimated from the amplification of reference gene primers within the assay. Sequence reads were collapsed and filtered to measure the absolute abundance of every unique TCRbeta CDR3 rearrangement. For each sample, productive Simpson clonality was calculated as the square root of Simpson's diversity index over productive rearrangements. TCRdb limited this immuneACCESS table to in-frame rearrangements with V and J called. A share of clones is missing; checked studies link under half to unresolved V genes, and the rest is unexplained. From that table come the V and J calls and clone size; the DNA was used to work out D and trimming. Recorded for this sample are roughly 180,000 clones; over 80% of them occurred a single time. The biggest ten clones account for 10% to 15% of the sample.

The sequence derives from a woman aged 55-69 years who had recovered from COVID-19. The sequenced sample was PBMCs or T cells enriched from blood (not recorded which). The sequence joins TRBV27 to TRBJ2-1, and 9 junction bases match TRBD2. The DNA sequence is TGTGCCAGCAGTTTGCGGGAGGGCCCCTACAATGAGCAGTTCTTC. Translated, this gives CASSLREGPYNEQFF.